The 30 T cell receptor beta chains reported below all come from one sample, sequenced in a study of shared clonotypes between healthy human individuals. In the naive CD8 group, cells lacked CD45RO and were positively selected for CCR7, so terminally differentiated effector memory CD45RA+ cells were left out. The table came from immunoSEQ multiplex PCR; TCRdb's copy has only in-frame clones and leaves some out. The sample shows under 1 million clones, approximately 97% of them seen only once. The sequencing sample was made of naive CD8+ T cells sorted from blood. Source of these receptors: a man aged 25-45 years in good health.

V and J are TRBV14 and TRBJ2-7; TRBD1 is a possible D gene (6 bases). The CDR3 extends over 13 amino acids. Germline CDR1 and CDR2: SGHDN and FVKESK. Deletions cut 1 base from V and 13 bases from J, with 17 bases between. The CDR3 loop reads CASSQVTGPMVYF. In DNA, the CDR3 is TGTGCCAGCAGCCAAGTCACAGGGCCAATGGTTTACTTC.

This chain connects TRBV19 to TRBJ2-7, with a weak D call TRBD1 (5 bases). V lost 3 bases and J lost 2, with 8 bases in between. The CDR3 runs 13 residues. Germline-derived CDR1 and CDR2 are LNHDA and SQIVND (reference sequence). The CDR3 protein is CASSMRTTYEQYF. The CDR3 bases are TGTGCCAGTAGTATGCGGACAACCTACGAGCAGTACTTC. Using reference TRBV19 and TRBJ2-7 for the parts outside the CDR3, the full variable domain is DGGITQSPKYLFRKEGQNVTLSCEQNLNHDAMYWYRQDPGQGLRLIYYSQIVNDFQKGDIAEGYSVSREKKESFPLTVTSAQKNPTAFYLCASSMRTTYEQYFGPGTRLTVT.

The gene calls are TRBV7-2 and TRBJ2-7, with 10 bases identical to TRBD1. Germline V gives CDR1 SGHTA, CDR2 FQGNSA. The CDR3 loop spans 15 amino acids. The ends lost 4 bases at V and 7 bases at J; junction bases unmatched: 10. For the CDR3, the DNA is TGTGCCAGCAGCTGGGACAGGGGACTTGGGTGGGAGCAGTACTTC. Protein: CASSWDRGLGWEQYF.

CDR3 in amino acids: CASSQQGRGTDTQYF. DNA for the CDR3: TGCGCCAGCAGCCAGCAGGGCCGGGGCACAGATACGCAGTATTTT. The gene calls are TRBV4-1 and TRBJ2-3; D might be TRBD1 (5 bases). CDR1 and CDR2 (germline): MGHRA, YSYEKL. The V and J ends lost 3 bases and 1 base respectively, with 11 bases between them. This CDR3 is built from 15 residues.

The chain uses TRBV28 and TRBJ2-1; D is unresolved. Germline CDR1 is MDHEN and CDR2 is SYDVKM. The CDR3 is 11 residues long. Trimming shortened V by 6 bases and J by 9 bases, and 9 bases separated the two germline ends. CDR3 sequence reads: CASSPHLEQFF. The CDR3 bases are TGTGCCAGCAGCCCCCACCTTGAGCAGTTCTTC.

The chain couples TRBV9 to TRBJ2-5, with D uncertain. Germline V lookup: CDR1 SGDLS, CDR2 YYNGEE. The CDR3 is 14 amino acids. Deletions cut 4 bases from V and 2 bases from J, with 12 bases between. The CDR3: CASSTRAIQETQYF. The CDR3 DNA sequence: TGTGCCAGCAGCACCCGCGCAATACAAGAGACCCAGTACTTC.

CDR3 DNA: TGCAGCGCCCAACTTAGGGGACAGGTCCATGGCTACACCTTC. Protein product: CSAQLRGQVHGYTF. V gene TRBV29-1 combines with J gene TRBJ1-2, with 8 bases lining up with TRBD1. The CDR3 totals 14 residues. V shed 7 bases and J 6 bases; nucleotides not matched to a gene: 13. CDR1 SQVTM and CDR2 ANQGSEA come from the germline V gene.

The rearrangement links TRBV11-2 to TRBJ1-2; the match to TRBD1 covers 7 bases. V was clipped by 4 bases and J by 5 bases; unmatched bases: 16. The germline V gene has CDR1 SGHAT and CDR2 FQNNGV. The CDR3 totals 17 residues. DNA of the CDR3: TGTGCCAGCAGCTCCGCGGTGGAAGGGGGCGCGTGGTATGGCTACACCTTC. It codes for CASSSAVEGGAWYGYTF.

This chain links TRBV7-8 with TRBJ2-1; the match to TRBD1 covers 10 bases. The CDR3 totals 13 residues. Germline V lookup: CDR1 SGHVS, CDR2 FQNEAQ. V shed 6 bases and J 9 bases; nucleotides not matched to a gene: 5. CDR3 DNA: TGTGCCAGCAGTTGGGGACAGGGGAGTGAGCAGTTCTTC. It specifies CASSWGQGSEQFF.

The CDR3 DNA sequence: TGTGCCAGTAGGAAGACTAGCGGTTACAATGAGCAGTTCTTC. Translating it yields CASRKTSGYNEQFF. The rearrangement uses TRBV19 and TRBJ2-1; 9 bases are shared with TRBD2. Germline V gene sequence: CDR1 LNHDA, CDR2 SQIVND (reference sequence). This CDR3 spans 14 amino acids. The ends lost 6 bases at V and 4 bases at J; junction bases unmatched: 4.

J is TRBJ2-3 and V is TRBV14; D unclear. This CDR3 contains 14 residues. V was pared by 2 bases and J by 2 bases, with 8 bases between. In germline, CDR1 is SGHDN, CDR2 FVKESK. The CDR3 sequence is CASSQLDATDTQYF. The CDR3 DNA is TGTGCCAGCAGCCAATTGGACGCCACAGATACGCAGTATTTT.

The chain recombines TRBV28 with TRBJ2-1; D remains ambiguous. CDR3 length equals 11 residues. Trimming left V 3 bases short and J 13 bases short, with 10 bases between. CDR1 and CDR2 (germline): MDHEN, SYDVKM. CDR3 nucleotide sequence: TGTGCCAGCAGTTTTTCTCTGTATCAGTTCTTC. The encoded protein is CASSFSLYQFF.

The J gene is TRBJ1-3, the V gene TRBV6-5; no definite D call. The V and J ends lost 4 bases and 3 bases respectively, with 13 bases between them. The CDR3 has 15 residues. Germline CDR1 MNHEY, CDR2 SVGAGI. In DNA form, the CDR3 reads TGTGCCAGCAGTTCTCTTAGCGGGCATGGAAACACCATATATTTT. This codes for CASSSLSGHGNTIYF.

The CDR3 DNA reads as TGCGCCAGCATGGGTTTGTTTAGGGACAATGAGCAGTTCTTC. Translating it yields CASMGLFRDNEQFF. The rearrangement joins TRBV10-2 to TRBJ2-1; no firm D call. The CDR3 covers 14 residues. Looked up from germline, CDR1 is WSHSY and CDR2 is SAAADI. Deletions cut 7 bases from V and 5 bases from J, with 15 bases between.

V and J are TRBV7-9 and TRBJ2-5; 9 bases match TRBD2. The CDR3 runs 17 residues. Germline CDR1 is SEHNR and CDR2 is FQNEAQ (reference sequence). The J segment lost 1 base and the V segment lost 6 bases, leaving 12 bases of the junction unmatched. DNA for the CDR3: TGTGCCAGCAGATCCACTGTAGGCGGGAGGGCCCAAGAGACCCAGTACTTC. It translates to CASRSTVGGRAQETQYF.

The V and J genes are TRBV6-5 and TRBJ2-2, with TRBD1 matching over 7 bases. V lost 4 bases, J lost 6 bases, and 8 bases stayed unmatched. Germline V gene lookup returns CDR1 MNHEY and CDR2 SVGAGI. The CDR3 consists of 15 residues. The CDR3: CASSSFPQGSGELFF. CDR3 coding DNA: TGTGCCAGCAGTTCGTTCCCACAGGGGTCCGGGGAGCTGTTTTTT.

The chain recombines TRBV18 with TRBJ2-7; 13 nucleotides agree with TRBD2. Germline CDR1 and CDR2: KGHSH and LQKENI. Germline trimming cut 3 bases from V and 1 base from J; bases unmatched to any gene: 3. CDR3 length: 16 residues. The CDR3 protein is CASSPWTSGSSYEQYF. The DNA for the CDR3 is TGTGCCAGCTCACCCTGGACTAGCGGGAGTTCCTACGAGCAGTACTTC.

CDR3 amino acids: CASSPRRTGNEQFF. The CDR3 DNA reads TGTGCCAGCAGCCCGAGAAGGACGGGCAATGAGCAGTTCTTC. This sequence joins TRBV6-4 and TRBJ2-1; D unclear. The germline gives CDR1 MRHNA, CDR2 SNTAGT. This CDR3 region has 14 residues. Deletions cut 6 bases from V and 6 bases from J, with 15 bases between.

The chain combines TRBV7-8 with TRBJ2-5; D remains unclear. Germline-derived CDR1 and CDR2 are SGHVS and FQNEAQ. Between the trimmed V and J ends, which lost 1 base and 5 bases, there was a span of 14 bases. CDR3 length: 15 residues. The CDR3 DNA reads TGTGCCAGCAGCTTAGTATCAGACCTCTCCGAGACCCAGTACTTC. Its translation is CASSLVSDLSETQYF. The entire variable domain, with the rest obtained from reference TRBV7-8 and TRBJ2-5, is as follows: GAGVSQSPRYKVAKRGQDVALRCDPISGHVSLFWYQQALGQGPEFLTYFQNEAQLDKSGLPSDRFFAERPEGSVSTLKIQRTQQEDSAVYLCASSLVSDLSETQYFGPGTRLLVL.

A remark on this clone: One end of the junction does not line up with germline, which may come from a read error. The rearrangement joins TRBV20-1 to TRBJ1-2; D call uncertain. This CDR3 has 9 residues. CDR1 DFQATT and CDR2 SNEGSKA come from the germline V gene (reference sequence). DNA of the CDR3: TGCAGTGCTAGTGAAATGGTCTCTTTC. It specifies CSASEMVSF.

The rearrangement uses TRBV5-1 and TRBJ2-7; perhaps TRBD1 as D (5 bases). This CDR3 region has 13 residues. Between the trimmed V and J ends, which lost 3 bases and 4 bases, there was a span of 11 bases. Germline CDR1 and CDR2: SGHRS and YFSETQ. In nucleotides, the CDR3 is TGCGCCAGCAGCTCAACAGGTAAATACGAGCAGTACTTC. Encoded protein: CASSSTGKYEQYF.

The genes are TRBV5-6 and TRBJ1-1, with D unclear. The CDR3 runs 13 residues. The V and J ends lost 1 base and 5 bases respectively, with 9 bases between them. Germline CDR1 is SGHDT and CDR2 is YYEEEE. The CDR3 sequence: CASSLYDGTEAFF. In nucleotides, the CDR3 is TGTGCCAGCAGCTTGTACGATGGGACTGAAGCTTTCTTT. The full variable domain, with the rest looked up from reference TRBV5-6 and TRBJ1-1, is DAGVTQSPTHLIKTRGQQVTLRCSPKSGHDTVSWYQQALGQGPQFIFQYYEEEERQRGNFPDRFSGHQFPNYSSELNVNALLLGDSALYLCASSLYDGTEAFFGQGTRLTVV.

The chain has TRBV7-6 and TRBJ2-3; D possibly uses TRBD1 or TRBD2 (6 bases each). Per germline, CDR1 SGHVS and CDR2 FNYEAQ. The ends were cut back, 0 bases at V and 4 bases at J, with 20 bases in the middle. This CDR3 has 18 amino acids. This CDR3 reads CASSLAGALRAGPDTQYF. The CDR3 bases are TGTGCCAGCAGCTTAGCGGGGGCGTTGAGGGCGGGACCAGATACGCAGTATTTT.

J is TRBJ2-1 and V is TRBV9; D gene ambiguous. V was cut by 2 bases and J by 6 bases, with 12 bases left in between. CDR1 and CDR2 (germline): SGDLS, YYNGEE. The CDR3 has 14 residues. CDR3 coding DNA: TGTGCCAGCAGCGTGTCTCAGCCGGGCAATGAGCAGTTCTTC. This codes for CASSVSQPGNEQFF.

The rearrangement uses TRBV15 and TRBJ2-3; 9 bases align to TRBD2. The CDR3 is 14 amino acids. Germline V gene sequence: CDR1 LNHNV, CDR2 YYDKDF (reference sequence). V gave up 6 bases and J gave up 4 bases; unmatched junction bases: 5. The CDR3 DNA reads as TGTGCCACCAGGGCGGGAGGGACCCCAGATACGCAGTATTTT. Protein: CATRAGGTPDTQYF.

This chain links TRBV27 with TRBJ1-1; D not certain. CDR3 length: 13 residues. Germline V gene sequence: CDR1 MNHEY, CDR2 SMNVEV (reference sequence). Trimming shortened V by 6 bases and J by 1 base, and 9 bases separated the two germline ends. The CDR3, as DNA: TGTGCCAGCAGGAAGGGAAAGAACACTGAAGCTTTCTTT. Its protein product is CASRKGKNTEAFF.

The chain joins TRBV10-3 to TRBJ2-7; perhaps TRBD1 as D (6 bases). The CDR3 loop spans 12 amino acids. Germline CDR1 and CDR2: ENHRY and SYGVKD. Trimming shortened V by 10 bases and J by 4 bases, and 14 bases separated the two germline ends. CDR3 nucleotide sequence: TGTGCCACCGGGGACACCCTATACGAGCAGTACTTC. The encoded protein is CATGDTLYEQYF.

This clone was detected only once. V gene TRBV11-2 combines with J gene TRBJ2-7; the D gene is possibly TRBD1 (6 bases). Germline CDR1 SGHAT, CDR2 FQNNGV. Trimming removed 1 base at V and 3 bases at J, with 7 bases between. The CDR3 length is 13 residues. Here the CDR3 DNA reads TGTGCCAGCAGCTTAGGGACAGACTACGAGCAGTACTTC. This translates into CASSLGTDYEQYF.

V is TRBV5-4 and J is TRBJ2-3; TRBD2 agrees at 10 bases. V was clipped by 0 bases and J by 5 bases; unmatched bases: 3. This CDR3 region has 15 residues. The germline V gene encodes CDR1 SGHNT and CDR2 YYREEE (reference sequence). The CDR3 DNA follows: TGTGCCAGCAGCTTGGGGACTAGCGGTGGAGATACGCAGTATTTT. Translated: CASSLGTSGGDTQYF.

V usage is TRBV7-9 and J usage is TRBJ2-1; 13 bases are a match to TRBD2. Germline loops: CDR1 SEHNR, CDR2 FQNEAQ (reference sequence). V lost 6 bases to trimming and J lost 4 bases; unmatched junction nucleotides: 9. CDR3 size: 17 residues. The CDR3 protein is CASSLSPGLAGYNEQFF. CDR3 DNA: TGTGCCAGCAGTTTATCCCCGGGACTAGCGGGATACAATGAGCAGTTCTTC. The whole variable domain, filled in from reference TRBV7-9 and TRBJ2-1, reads DTGVSQNPRHKITKRGQNVTFRCDPISEHNRLYWYRQTLGQGPEFLTYFQNEAQLEKSRLLSDRFSAERPKGSFSTLEIQRTEQGDSAMYLCASSLSPGLAGYNEQFFGPGTRLTVL.